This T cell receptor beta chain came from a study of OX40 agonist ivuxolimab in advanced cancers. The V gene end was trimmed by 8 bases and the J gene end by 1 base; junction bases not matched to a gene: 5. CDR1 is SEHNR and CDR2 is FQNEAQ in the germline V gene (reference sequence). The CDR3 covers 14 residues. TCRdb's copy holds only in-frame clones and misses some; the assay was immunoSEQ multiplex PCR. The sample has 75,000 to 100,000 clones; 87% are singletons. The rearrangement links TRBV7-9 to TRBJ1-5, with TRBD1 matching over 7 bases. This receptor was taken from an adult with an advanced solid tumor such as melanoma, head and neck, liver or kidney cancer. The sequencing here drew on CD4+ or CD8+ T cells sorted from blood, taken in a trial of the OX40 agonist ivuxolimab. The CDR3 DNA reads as TGTGCCAGCCCAGGGGGGAGGAGCAATCAGCCCCAGCATTTT. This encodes CASPGGRSNQPQHF.